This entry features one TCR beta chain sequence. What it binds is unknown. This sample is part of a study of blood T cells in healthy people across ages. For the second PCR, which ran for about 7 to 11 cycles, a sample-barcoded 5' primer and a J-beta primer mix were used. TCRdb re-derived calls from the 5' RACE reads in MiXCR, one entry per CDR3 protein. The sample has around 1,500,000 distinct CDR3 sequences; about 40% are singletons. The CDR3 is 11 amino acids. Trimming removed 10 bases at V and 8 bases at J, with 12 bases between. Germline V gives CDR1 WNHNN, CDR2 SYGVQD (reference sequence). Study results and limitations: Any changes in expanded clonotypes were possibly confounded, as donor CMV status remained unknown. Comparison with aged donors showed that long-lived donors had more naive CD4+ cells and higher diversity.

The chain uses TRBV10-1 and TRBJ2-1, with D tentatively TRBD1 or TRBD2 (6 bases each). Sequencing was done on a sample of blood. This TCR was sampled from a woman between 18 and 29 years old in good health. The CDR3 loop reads CAKGGEDEQFF. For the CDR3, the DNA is TGCGCCAAGGGGGGAGAGGATGAGCAGTTCTTC.